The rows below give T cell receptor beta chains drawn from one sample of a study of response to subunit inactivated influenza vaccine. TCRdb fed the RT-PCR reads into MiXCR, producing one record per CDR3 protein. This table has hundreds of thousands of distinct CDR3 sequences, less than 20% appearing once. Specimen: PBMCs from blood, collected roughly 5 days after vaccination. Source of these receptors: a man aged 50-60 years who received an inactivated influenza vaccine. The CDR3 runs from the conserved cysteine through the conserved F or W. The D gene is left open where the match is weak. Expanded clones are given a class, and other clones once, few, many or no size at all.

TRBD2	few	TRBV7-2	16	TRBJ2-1	CASSLVQRGAYNEQFF	TGTGCCAGCAGCTTAGTCCAGCGGGGGGCCTACAATGAGCAGTTCTTC
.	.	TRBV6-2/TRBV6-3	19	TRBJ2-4	CASSYAELSRELAKNIQYF	TGTGCCAGCAGTTACGCCGAATTGTCCCGGGAGCTAGCCAAAAACATTCAGTACTTC
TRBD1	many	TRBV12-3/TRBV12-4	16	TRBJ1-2	CASSFNPGQGAYGYTF	TGTGCCAGCAGTTTCAACCCGGGACAGGGGGCCTATGGCTACACCTTC
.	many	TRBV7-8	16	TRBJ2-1	CASSLARALPYNEQFF	TGTGCCAGCAGCTTAGCGAGGGCACTACCATACAATGAGCAGTTCTTC
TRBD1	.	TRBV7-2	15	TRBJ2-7	CASSLGAQGVGEQYF	TGTGCCAGCAGTCTCGGCGCACAGGGGGTGGGCGAGCAGTACTTC
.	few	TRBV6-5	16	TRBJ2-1	CASSYSWAAGSNEQFF	TGTGCCAGCAGTTACTCTTGGGCCGCTGGGTCCAATGAGCAGTTCTTC
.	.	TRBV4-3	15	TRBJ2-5	CASSKERGFGETQYF	TGCGCCAGCAGCAAAGAAAGGGGTTTTGGGGAGACCCAGTACTTC
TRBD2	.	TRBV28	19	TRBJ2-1	CASNPRGGMGLASYNEQFF	TGTGCCAGCAACCCGAGGGGAGGGATGGGACTAGCCTCCTACAATGAGCAGTTCTTC
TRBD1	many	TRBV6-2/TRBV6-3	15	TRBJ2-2	CASSPPGQGTGELFF	TGTGCCAGCAGTCCACCGGGACAGGGCACCGGGGAGCTGTTTTTT
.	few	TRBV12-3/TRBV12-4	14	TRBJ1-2	CASSSSGAGYGYTF	TGTGCCAGCAGTTCCTCAGGGGCTGGGTATGGCTACACCTTC
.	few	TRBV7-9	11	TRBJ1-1	CASSFQAEAFF	TGTGCCAGCAGCTTTCAGGCTGAAGCTTTCTTT
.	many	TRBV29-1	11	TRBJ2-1	CSVGENNEQFF	TGCAGCGTTGGGGAGAACAATGAGCAGTTCTTC
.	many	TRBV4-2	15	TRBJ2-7	CASSQEGDPSDEQYF	TGTGCCAGCAGCCAAGAAGGGGACCCGAGCGACGAGCAGTACTTC
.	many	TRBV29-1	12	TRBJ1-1	CSVRQTNTEAFF	TGCAGCGTTCGCCAGACAAACACTGAAGCTTTCTTT
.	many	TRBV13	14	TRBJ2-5	CASSHRDLQETQYF	TGTGCCAGCAGTCACCGGGACTTACAAGAGACCCAGTACTTC
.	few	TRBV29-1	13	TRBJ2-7	CSAGRGEGYEQYF	TGCAGCGCGGGTAGGGGAGAAGGATACGAGCAGTACTTC
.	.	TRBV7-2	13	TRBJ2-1	CASSLAGPREQFF	TGTGCCAGCAGCTTAGCGGGACCAAGGGAGCAGTTCTTC
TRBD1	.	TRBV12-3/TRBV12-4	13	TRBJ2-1	CASSGDRVLAKSF	TGTGCCAGCAGTGGCGACAGGGTATTGGCCAAGTCCTTC
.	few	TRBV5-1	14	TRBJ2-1	CASGPSELYNEQFF	TGCGCCAGCGGGCCATCAGAGCTTTACAATGAGCAGTTCTTC
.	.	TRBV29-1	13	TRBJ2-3	CSVRLGWGDTQYF	TGCAGCGTTAGACTCGGATGGGGGGATACGCAGTATTTT
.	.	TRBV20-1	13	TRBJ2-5	CSAKGVGVKTQYF	TGCAGTGCTAAGGGGGTTGGGGTGAAGACCCAGTACTTC
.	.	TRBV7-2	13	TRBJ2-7	CASSLNTLGEQYF	TGTGCCAGCAGCTTAAACACCCTCGGAGAGCAGTACTTC
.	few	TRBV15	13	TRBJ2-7	CATSRGLQIEQYF	TGTGCCACCAGCAGGGGACTGCAGATCGAGCAGTACTTC
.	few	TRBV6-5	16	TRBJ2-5	CASSYEGFTGQETQYF	TGTGCCAGCAGTTACGAAGGTTTTACTGGCCAAGAGACCCAGTACTTC
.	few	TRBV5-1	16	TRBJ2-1	CASSLDGGASYNEQFF	TGCGCCAGCAGCTTGGATGGGGGGGCCTCCTACAATGAGCAGTTCTTC
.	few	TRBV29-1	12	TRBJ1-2	CSVPQQGAEYTF	TGCAGCGTTCCCCAACAGGGCGCAGAATACACCTTC
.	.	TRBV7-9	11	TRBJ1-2	CASSSSRGYTF	TGTGCCAGCAGCTCCAGCCGTGGCTACACCTTC
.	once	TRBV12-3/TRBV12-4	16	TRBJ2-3	CASSDPPWGGTDTQYF	TGTGCCAGCAGCGACCCGCCCTGGGGGGGCACAGATACGCAGTATTTT